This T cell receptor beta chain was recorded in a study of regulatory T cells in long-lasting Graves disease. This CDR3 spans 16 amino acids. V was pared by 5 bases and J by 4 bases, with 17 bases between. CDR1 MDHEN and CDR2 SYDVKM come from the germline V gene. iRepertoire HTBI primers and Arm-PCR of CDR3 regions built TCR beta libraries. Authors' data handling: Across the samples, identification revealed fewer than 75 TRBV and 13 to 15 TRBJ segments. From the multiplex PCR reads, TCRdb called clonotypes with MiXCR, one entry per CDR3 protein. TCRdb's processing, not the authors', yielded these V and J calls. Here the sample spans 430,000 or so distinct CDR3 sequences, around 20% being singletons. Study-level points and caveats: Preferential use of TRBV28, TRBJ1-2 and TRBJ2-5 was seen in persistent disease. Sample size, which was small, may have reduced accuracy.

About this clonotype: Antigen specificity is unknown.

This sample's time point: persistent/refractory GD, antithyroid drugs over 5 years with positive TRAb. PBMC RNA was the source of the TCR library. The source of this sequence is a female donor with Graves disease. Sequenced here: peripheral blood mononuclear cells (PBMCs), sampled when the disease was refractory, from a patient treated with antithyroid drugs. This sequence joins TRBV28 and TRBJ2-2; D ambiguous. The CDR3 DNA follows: TGTGCCAGCAGTATAGACCGCATCGGCCTCACCGGGGAGCTGTTTTTT. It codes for CASSIDRIGLTGELFF.